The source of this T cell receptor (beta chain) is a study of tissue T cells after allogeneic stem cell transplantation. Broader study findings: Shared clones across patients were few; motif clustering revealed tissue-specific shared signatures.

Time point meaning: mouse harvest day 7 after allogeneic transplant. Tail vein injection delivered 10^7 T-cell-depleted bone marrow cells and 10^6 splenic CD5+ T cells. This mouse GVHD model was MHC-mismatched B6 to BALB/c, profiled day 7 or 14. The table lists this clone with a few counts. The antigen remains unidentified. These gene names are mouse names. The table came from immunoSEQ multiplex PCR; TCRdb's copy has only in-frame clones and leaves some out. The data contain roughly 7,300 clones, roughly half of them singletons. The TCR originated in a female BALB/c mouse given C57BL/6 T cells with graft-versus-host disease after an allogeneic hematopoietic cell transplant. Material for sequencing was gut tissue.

The CDR3 protein is CASSQEGGEQYF. CDR3 DNA, as far as it was read: TGTGCCAGCAGCCAAGAGGGGGGTGAACAGTAC. V and J are TRBV2 and TRBJ2-7; TRBD2 might be the D (6 bases). The DNA ends 1 residue before the CDR3 does, and the rest of the CDR3 is filled in from the germline J gene. Trimming took 0 bases from V and 6 from J, leaving 6 bases between them. Germline V gives CDR1 LGHNA, CDR2 YSYQKL. The length of the CDR3 is 12 residues.